A single sample gave rise to the 25 T cell receptor beta chains below, sequenced in a study of T cell responses to AZD1222 COVID-19 vaccine. Using immunoSEQ multiplex PCR, the repertoire was profiled, and TCRdb retains in-frame clones only, with some absent. The sample contains nearly 110,000 clones, 89% of which appear only once. Sequenced here: peripheral blood, sampled on day 0 of AZD1222 vaccination. The receptor set was obtained from an adult in good health.

The rearrangement uses TRBV7-9 and TRBJ1-2; no definite D call. V was trimmed by 1 base and J by 7 bases, leaving 10 bases between them. The germline CDR1 and CDR2 sequences are SEHNR and FQNEAQ (reference sequence). CDR3 length: 13 amino acids. CDR3 residues: CASSLDRQGGYTF. CDR3 bases: TGTGCCAGCAGCTTAGACCGACAAGGTGGCTACACCTTC.

This chain uses TRBV7-3 with TRBJ2-3, with a weak D call TRBD2 (6 bases). This CDR3 region has 15 residues. V was cut by 2 bases and J by 1 base, with 10 bases left in between. In germline, CDR1 is SGHTA, CDR2 FQGTGA. The CDR3: CASSLGGGGTDTQYF. The DNA for the CDR3 is TGTGCCAGCAGCTTAGGCGGAGGGGGCACAGATACGCAGTATTTT.

Details on this clone: An end of the junction does not agree with germline; a read error may underlie this. The chain carries TRBV5-1 and TRBJ1-3, with D maybe TRBD1 (6 bases). The CDR3 length is 15 residues. Germline CDR1 and CDR2: SGHRS and YFSETQ. The CDR3 loop is CASSPTTGFGNTVYF. As DNA, the CDR3 is TGCGCCAGCAGCCCCACTACAGGGTTTGGAAACACCGTATATTTT.

The CDR3: CASSPRRENIQYF. DNA of the CDR3: TGTGCCAGCTCACCACGACGGGAAAACATTCAGTACTTC. The rearrangement links TRBV18 to TRBJ2-4, with unresolved D. The germline CDR1 and CDR2 sequences are KGHSH and LQKENI. This CDR3 comprises 13 residues. Trimming took off 1 base at V and 5 bases at J, with 6 bases between the two ends.

The V and J genes are TRBV5-1 and TRBJ2-7; either TRBD1 or TRBD2 may supply D (6 bases each). Trimming cost V 3 bases and J 6 bases, with 28 bases left between them. The germline V gene has CDR1 SGHRS and CDR2 YFSETQ. The CDR3 length is 18 residues. CDR3 loop: CASSSTGIAGLGGGEQYF. The DNA for the CDR3 is TGCGCCAGCAGCTCCACAGGAATTGCGGGGCTAGGGGGAGGCGAGCAGTACTTC.

The chain carries TRBV4-2 and TRBJ1-1; D perhaps matches TRBD1 (5 bases). V dropped 4 bases and J dropped 5 bases, with 11 bases sitting between them. The CDR3 extends over 13 amino acids. Germline loops: CDR1 LGHNA, CDR2 YNFKEQ. CDR3 amino acids: CASSPQEATEAFF. The CDR3 coding sequence is TGTGCCAGCAGCCCACAGGAGGCGACTGAAGCTTTCTTT.

This rearrangement joins TRBV28 to TRBJ2-7; D perhaps matches TRBD1 (5 bases). The ends were cut back, 2 bases at V and 1 base at J, with 9 bases in the middle. The CDR3 length is 14 residues. Germline V lookup: CDR1 MDHEN, CDR2 SYDVKM. The CDR3 here is CASSLGAASYEQYF. The CDR3 DNA is TGTGCCAGCAGTTTAGGGGCAGCGTCCTACGAGCAGTACTTC.

The chain uses TRBV7-9 and TRBJ1-5; D remains ambiguous. In germline, CDR1 is SEHNR, CDR2 FQNEAQ (reference sequence). V gave up 2 bases and J gave up 2 bases, with 13 bases separating them. The CDR3 sequence is 16 residues long. This CDR3 reads CASSLWRATGNQPQHF. For the CDR3, the DNA is TGTGCCAGCAGCTTATGGAGGGCGACGGGCAATCAGCCCCAGCATTTT.

This chain uses TRBV23-1 with TRBJ2-7; possibly TRBD1 or TRBD2 for D (5 bases each). TRBV23-1 is an ORF, with its function uncertain. This CDR3 is built from 14 residues. Trimming shortened V by 8 bases and J by 2 bases, and 16 bases separated the two germline ends. CDR3 nucleotides: TGCGCCAGCCCCTCATCCAGGGACGCCTACGAGCAGTACTTC. Translated, it gives CASPSSRDAYEQYF.

The CDR3 bases are TGTGCCAGCAGCTGGGCGGTTCCGTACTACGAGCAGTACTTC. Its translation: CASSWAVPYYEQYF. The chain employs TRBV7-2 and TRBJ2-7; no definite D call. The CDR3 is 14 residues long. Trimming stripped 4 bases from V and 3 bases from J, with 13 bases between. Germline V CDR1 and CDR2: SGHTA, FQGNSA.

The rearrangement uses TRBV11-2 and TRBJ1-3; D uncertain. The germline CDR1 and CDR2 sequences are SGHAT and FQNNGV. The CDR3 is 15 amino acids. Trimming took 3 bases from V and 0 from J, leaving 9 bases between them. In DNA form, the CDR3 reads TGTGCCAGCAGCTTGGGGATACTCTCTGGAAACACCATATATTTT. Its translation: CASSLGILSGNTIYF. Combining the CDR3 with reference TRBV11-2 and TRBJ1-3 gives the whole variable domain EAGVAQSPRYKIIEKRQSVAFWCNPISGHATLYWYQQILGQGPKLLIQFQNNGVVDDSQLPKDRFSAERLKGVDSTLKIQPAKLEDSAVYLCASSLGILSGNTIYFGEGSWLTVV.

This clone was picked up a small number of times. This chain connects TRBV29-1 to TRBJ2-2, with TRBD2 matching 7 bases. The V gene end was trimmed by 3 bases and the J gene end by 9 bases; junction bases not matched to a gene: 10. The germline V gene encodes CDR1 SQVTM and CDR2 ANQGSEA. The CDR3 is made up of 14 amino acids. Here the CDR3 DNA reads TGCAGCGTTGATGGGGGGAGGGCTCGGTGGGAGCTGTTTTTT. It translates to CSVDGGRARWELFF.

The V gene is TRBV6-5, the J gene TRBJ1-2, with 7 nucleotides matching TRBD1. With 5 bases clipped from V and 1 base from J, the junction kept 4 bases outside the gene matches. This CDR3 contains 14 residues. Germline assignment: CDR1 MNHEY and CDR2 SVGAGI. Here the CDR3 reads CASSRQGLNYGYTF. The CDR3 coding sequence is TGTGCCAGCAGTCGACAGGGTCTTAACTATGGCTACACCTTC.

This chain uses TRBV24-1 with TRBJ2-2, with 11 bases identical to TRBD1. The CDR3 totals 16 residues. V gave up 5 bases and J gave up 4 bases; unmatched junction bases: 5. Per germline, CDR1 KGHDR and CDR2 SFDVKD. The CDR3 here is CATSGGGTGGTGELFF. In DNA form, the CDR3 reads TGTGCCACCAGTGGAGGGGGGACAGGGGGCACCGGGGAGCTGTTTTTT.

This chain uses TRBV30 with TRBJ1-6; the match to TRBD1 covers 10 bases. The V segment lost 0 bases and the J segment 7 bases; nucleotides outside the gene matches: 3. The germline V gene encodes CDR1 GTSNPN and CDR2 SVGIG (reference sequence). The length of the CDR3 is 15 residues. CDR3 nucleotides: TGTGCCTGGAGTGTAGGGGGACAGGGGAATTCACCCCTCCACTTT. Translating it yields CAWSVGGQGNSPLHF.

This chain joins TRBV27 and TRBJ2-7; TRBD1 might be the D (5 bases). There are 13 residues in the CDR3. From germline, CDR1 is MNHEY and CDR2 SMNVEV (reference sequence). V was shortened by 2 bases and J by 2 bases, with 7 bases between the two germline ends. CDR3 region: CASSLRGPYEQYF. The DNA for the CDR3 is TGTGCCAGCAGTTTAAGGGGTCCCTACGAGCAGTACTTC.

The chain links TRBV5-1 to TRBJ2-5; 9 positions match TRBD2. V trimming: 5 bases; J trimming: 1 base; junction bases outside the gene matches: 6. CDR3 length equals 15 residues. Germline V lookup: CDR1 SGHRS, CDR2 YFSETQ. This chain's CDR3 is CASRSGSGSQETQYF. DNA of the CDR3: TGCGCCAGCAGGTCTGGTAGCGGGAGCCAAGAGACCCAGTACTTC. Full variable domain (missing parts from reference TRBV5-1 and TRBJ2-5): KAGVTQTPRYLIKTRGQQVTLSCSPISGHRSVSWYQQTPGQGLQFLFEYFSETQRNKGNFPGRFSGRQFSNSRSEMNVSTLELGDSALYLCASRSGSGSQETQYFGPGTRLLVL.

The chain couples TRBV14 to TRBJ1-2; D unclear. The CDR3 spans 13 residues. Trimming shortened V by 1 base and J by 4 bases, and 7 bases separated the two germline ends. The V gene's germline CDR1 is SGHDN and CDR2 FVKESK. The CDR3 region is CASSQAEGYGYTF. In DNA form, the CDR3 reads TGTGCCAGCAGCCAAGCCGAGGGCTATGGCTACACCTTC.

The gene calls are TRBV10-3 and TRBJ1-3; TRBD1 might be the D (6 bases). The CDR3 is 14 amino acids. V was pared by 6 bases and J by 1 base, with 10 bases between. CDR1 is ENHRY and CDR2 is SYGVKD in the germline V gene. CDR3 protein: CAISVQGSGNTIYF. For the CDR3, the DNA is TGTGCCATCAGCGTACAGGGTTCTGGAAACACCATATATTTT.

The chain joins TRBV6-5 to TRBJ2-1; a possible D gene is TRBD2 (5 bases). The CDR3 length is 15 residues. CDR1 and CDR2 (germline): MNHEY, SVGAGI. V shed 8 bases and J shed 0 bases, with 14 bases lying between them. This CDR3 reads CASYGPGNSYNEQFF. The CDR3, as DNA: TGTGCCAGCTATGGGCCGGGGAACTCCTACAATGAGCAGTTCTTC.

This clone was observed a few times. The chain uses TRBV5-1 and TRBJ2-7; D may be TRBD2 (5 bases). The CDR3 sequence is 16 residues long. The germline CDR1 and CDR2 sequences are SGHRS and YFSETQ. V was clipped by 0 bases and J by 0 bases, with 13 bases between them. CDR3 region: CASSLDPLGASYEQYF. The CDR3 DNA reads TGCGCCAGCAGCTTGGATCCCTTGGGAGCCTCCTACGAGCAGTACTTC. The full variable domain, in which reference TRBV5-1 and TRBJ2-7 provide the parts outside the CDR3, is KAGVTQTPRYLIKTRGQQVTLSCSPISGHRSVSWYQQTPGQGLQFLFEYFSETQRNKGNFPGRFSGRQFSNSRSEMNVSTLELGDSALYLCASSLDPLGASYEQYFGPGTRLTVT.

The chain recombines TRBV5-1 with TRBJ2-7; TRBD1 or TRBD2 may be the D gene (5 bases each). Trimming stripped 3 bases from V and 4 bases from J, with 17 bases between. The CDR3 totals 15 residues. Germline V lookup: CDR1 SGHRS, CDR2 YFSETQ. The CDR3 here is CASSSQGSGLYEQYF. The CDR3 DNA reads as TGCGCCAGCAGCTCCCAGGGCAGCGGCCTTTACGAGCAGTACTTC. Variable domain in full (rest from reference TRBV5-1 and TRBJ2-7): KAGVTQTPRYLIKTRGQQVTLSCSPISGHRSVSWYQQTPGQGLQFLFEYFSETQRNKGNFPGRFSGRQFSNSRSEMNVSTLELGDSALYLCASSSQGSGLYEQYFGPGTRLTVT.

The chain has TRBV28 and TRBJ2-1; TRBD2 matches at 7 bases. Germline CDR1 is MDHEN and CDR2 is SYDVKM. Germline trimming cut 11 bases from V and 2 bases from J; bases unmatched to any gene: 9. The CDR3 consists of 14 residues. This chain's CDR3 is CAAMTSIPYNEQFF. CDR3 sequence (DNA): TGTGCCGCGATGACTAGCATCCCCTACAATGAGCAGTTCTTC.

The chain couples TRBV28 to TRBJ1-4; D possibly corresponds to TRBD1 (6 bases). Germline V gives CDR1 MDHEN, CDR2 SYDVKM. Trimming pared 7 bases from V and 5 bases from J, leaving 14 bases between. The CDR3 is made up of 14 amino acids. CDR3 DNA sequence: TGTGCCAGCAACCAACCTACAGGGAATGAAAAACTGTTTTTT. It encodes CASNQPTGNEKLFF.

The chain has TRBV12-3 or TRBV12-4 and TRBJ1-5; D may be TRBD1 (5 bases). The CDR3 has 13 residues. V was cut by 5 bases and J by 9 bases, with 14 bases left in between. CDR3 in amino acids: CASSADRGGPQHF. In DNA form, the CDR3 reads TGTGCCAGCAGTGCGGACCGGGGCGGGCCCCAGCATTTT.